This record concerns one TCR beta chain sequence. The data derive from a study of cytomegalovirus exposure and HLA in healthy donors. The PCR contained 60 Vbeta and 13 Jbeta primers. Clones were sequenced by immunoSEQ multiplex PCR, and TCRdb holds only the in-frame ones, with some missing. The sample has around 130,000 clones; around 70% are singletons. Trimming left V 6 bases short and J 0 bases short, with 12 bases between. This CDR3 contains 15 residues. Germline CDR1 and CDR2: ENHRY and SYGVKD. The sequenced sample was PBMCs. The chain has TRBV10-3 and TRBJ1-5; D is unresolved. The clonotype originates from a middle-aged woman in good health and CMV-seropositive. In nucleotides, the CDR3 is TGTGCCATCAGGGAAACCGACAATAGCAATCAGCCCCAGCATTTT. Its translation: CAIRETDNSNQPQHF.